Below, 24 T cell receptor beta chains from the same sample are listed, as sequenced in a study of blood T cells in healthy people across ages. Primers used in a second PCR of about 6 to 12 cycles were a sample-barcoded 5' primer and a J-beta primer mix. TCRdb recomputed calls from the 5' RACE reads with MiXCR, one row per CDR3 protein. The table has some 860,000 distinct CDR3 sequences, 56% seen once. Material for sequencing was blood. The receptors originated from a man between 40 and 49 years old in good health.

V usage is TRBV30 and J usage is TRBJ2-5; 7 bases are shared with TRBD1. Germline assignment: CDR1 GTSNPN and CDR2 SVGIG (reference sequence). The CDR3 has 17 residues. Trimming cost V 6 bases and J 2 bases; bases outside gene matches: 18. CDR3 protein: CACSIVGDSFIQETQYF. CDR3 in DNA: TGTGCCTGCTCTATCGTGGGGGACAGCTTCATTCAAGAGACCCAGTACTTC.

This clonotype turned up a few times. The genes are TRBV4-3 and TRBJ2-1; 11 bases align to TRBD2. CDR1 and CDR2 from the germline V gene are LGHNA and YSLEER. The CDR3 is made up of 19 amino acids. The ends lost 2 bases at V and 7 bases at J; junction bases unmatched: 16. DNA for the CDR3: TGCGCCAGCAGCCAATCCCTGGGGGTAGCGGGAGGGGGTTTTAATGAGCAGTTCTTC. Its translation is CASSQSLGVAGGGFNEQFF.

The chain recombines TRBV12-5 with TRBJ2-5, with TRBD1 matching over 8 bases. Matching the DNA end better, TRBJ2-7 makes the J call doubtful. This CDR3 region has 13 residues. Germline lookup yields CDR1 LGHNT and CDR2 FRNRAP. CDR3 in DNA: TGTGCTAGTGGTTTCCAGGGGGCCGACGAGCAGTACTTC. Translation gives CASGFQGADEQYF.

The chain combines TRBV24-1 with TRBJ2-7, with D possibly called TRBD1 or TRBD2 (5 bases each). Germline lookup yields CDR1 KGHDR and CDR2 SFDVKD. V lost 3 bases to trimming and J lost 7 bases, with 21 bases between them. There are 16 residues in the CDR3. The CDR3 sequence is CATSDIGLGTGNEQYF. The CDR3 bases are TGTGCCACCAGTGATATAGGACTGGGGACGGGGAATGAGCAGTACTTC.

The chain employs TRBV20-1 and TRBJ2-3, with D possibly matching TRBD1 (5 bases). This CDR3 spans 14 amino acids. Trimming stripped 0 bases from V and 4 bases from J, with 11 bases between. Germline V lookup: CDR1 DFQATT, CDR2 SNEGSKA (reference sequence). The chain's CDR3 is CSARDTWGPDTQYF. CDR3 bases: TGCAGTGCTAGAGATACCTGGGGCCCAGATACGCAGTATTTT.

The V gene is TRBV29-1, the J gene TRBJ1-4; D uncertain. In germline, CDR1 is SQVTM, CDR2 ANQGSEA. V was trimmed by 0 bases and J by 0 bases, leaving 11 bases between them. This CDR3 comprises 16 residues. CDR3 loop: CSVEDPGSSTNEKLFF. The CDR3 bases are TGCAGCGTTGAAGACCCCGGCAGTTCAACTAATGAAAAACTGTTTTTT.

This clonotype was observed a few times. The rearrangement uses TRBV10-3 and TRBJ2-7; TRBD1 aligns across 7 bases. V lost 2 bases to trimming and J lost 1 base; unmatched junction nucleotides: 8. Germline lookup yields CDR1 ENHRY and CDR2 SYGVKD. CDR3 length equals 16 residues. The CDR3 here is CAISEIGGQRSYEQYF. The DNA of the CDR3 is TGTGCCATCAGTGAGATTGGGGGACAGAGGTCCTACGAGCAGTACTTC.

This chain joins TRBV5-1 and TRBJ2-1; possibly TRBD2 for D (6 bases). CDR1 SGHRS and CDR2 YFSETQ come from the germline V gene. The CDR3 has 14 amino acids. V dropped 5 bases and J dropped 8 bases, with 17 bases sitting between them. CDR3: CASRQLSAGHEQFF. CDR3 bases: TGCGCCAGCAGACAGCTTAGCGCGGGGCATGAGCAGTTCTTC.

The chain employs TRBV15 and TRBJ2-1, with TRBD1 matching over 11 bases. In germline, CDR1 is LNHNV, CDR2 YYDKDF (reference sequence). This CDR3 spans 16 amino acids. The ends lost 1 base at V and 3 bases at J; junction bases unmatched: 2. The DNA of the CDR3 is TGTGCCACCAGCAGAGGGGACAGGGGGGGCTACAATGAGCAGTTCTTC. Encoded protein: CATSRGDRGGYNEQFF. Based on the CDR3 plus reference TRBV15 and TRBJ2-1, the full variable domain is DAMVIQNPRYQVTQFGKPVTLSCSQTLNHNVMYWYQQKSSQAPKLLFHYYDKDFNNEADTPDNFQSRRPNTSFCFLDIRSPGLGDTAMYLCATSRGDRGGYNEQFFGPGTRLTVL.

The chain employs TRBV9 and TRBJ1-2, with D hard to call. The CDR3 has 11 residues. V lost 7 bases and J 4 bases, leaving 8 bases between the germline ends. Germline CDR1 and CDR2: SGDLS and YYNGEE. The CDR3 is CASRGLYGYTF. CDR3 DNA: TGTGCCAGCCGGGGTCTCTATGGCTACACCTTC. Together with reference TRBV9 and TRBJ1-2, the CDR3 gives the full variable domain: DSGVTQTPKHLITATGQRVTLRCSPRSGDLSVYWYQQSLDQGLQFLIQYYNGEERAKGNILERFSAQQFPDLHSELNLSSLELGDSALYFCASRGLYGYTFGSGTRLTVV.

This clonotype has more than one count but fewer than ten. The chain recombines TRBV6-5 with TRBJ1-5, with a possible D match to TRBD1 (6 bases). Deletions cut 0 bases from V and 0 bases from J, with 12 bases between. CDR3 length: 17 residues. The germline V gene encodes CDR1 MNHEY and CDR2 SVGAGI. DNA of the CDR3: TGTGCCAGCAGTTACTCCGCCAGGGACAATAGCAATCAGCCCCAGCATTTT. It yields the protein CASSYSARDNSNQPQHF.

This rearrangement joins TRBV29-1 to TRBJ2-7, with 7 bases that match TRBD1. The CDR3 runs to 12 residues. The V and J ends lost 1 base and 10 bases, in that order; junction bases with no gene match: 7. Looked up from germline, CDR1 is SQVTM and CDR2 is ANQGSEA. The CDR3, as DNA: TGCAGCGTTGAAGGGGCAGGGGGAACCCAGTACTTC. Translating gives CSVEGAGGTQYF.

The chain combines TRBV4-2 with TRBJ2-7; 7 bases map to TRBD1. Losses at the gene ends were 2 bases for V and 5 bases for J; bases not matched to a gene: 9. The CDR3 contains 15 residues. Looked up from germline, CDR1 is LGHNA and CDR2 is YNFKEQ. This CDR3 reads CASSQPGTVNNEQYF. The CDR3 DNA reads TGTGCCAGCAGCCAACCCGGGACAGTAAATAACGAGCAGTACTTC.

The J gene is TRBJ1-2, the V gene TRBV11-1, with D maybe TRBD1 (6 bases). The CDR3 runs 17 residues. Trimming shortened V by 5 bases and J by 3 bases, and 22 bases separated the two germline ends. Germline assignment: CDR1 SGHAT and CDR2 FQDESV (reference sequence). This CDR3 reads CASSPRTGRISYYGYTF. In nucleotides, the CDR3 is TGTGCCAGCAGCCCGAGAACAGGGAGAATTTCCTACTATGGCTACACCTTC. Variable domain in full (rest from reference TRBV11-1 and TRBJ1-2): EAEVAQSPRYKITEKSQAVAFWCDPISGHATLYWYRQILGQGPELLVQFQDESVVDDSQLPKDRFSAERLKGVDSTLKIQPAELGDSAMYLCASSPRTGRISYYGYTFGSGTRLTVV.

A few counts support this clonotype. The chain combines TRBV4-3 with TRBJ2-7, with 8 nucleotides matching TRBD1. V was pared by 6 bases and J by 6 bases, with 7 bases of the junction left unmatched. The CDR3 contains 13 residues. Germline V gene data show CDR1 as LGHNA and CDR2 as YSLEER. This chain's CDR3 is CASSYAGGGEQYF. DNA for the CDR3: TGCGCCAGCAGTTACGCAGGGGGCGGCGAGCAGTACTTC.

V is TRBV9 and J is TRBJ2-5, with 9 bases identical to TRBD2. After removal of 0 bases from V and 2 bases from J, the junction contained 17 bases not matched to a gene. The length of the CDR3 is 20 residues. The germline gives CDR1 SGDLS, CDR2 YYNGEE. The CDR3 coding sequence is TGTGCCAGCAGCGTAGTCAGGGGGACGGCGGGAGGGCCTGGGCAAGAGACCCAGTACTTC. Encoded protein: CASSVVRGTAGGPGQETQYF.

This chain links TRBV7-2 with TRBJ2-7, with D unclear. Germline lookup yields CDR1 SGHTA and CDR2 FQGNSA. Trimming took off 0 bases at V and 6 bases at J, with 6 bases between the two ends. The CDR3 totals 12 residues. The CDR3 reads CASSLASVEQYF. The CDR3 DNA reads as TGTGCCAGCAGCTTAGCGTCGGTCGAGCAGTACTTC.

This sequence joins TRBV28 and TRBJ2-7; no firm D call. Trimming pared 5 bases from V and 0 bases from J, leaving 14 bases between. Germline V gene lookup returns CDR1 MDHEN and CDR2 SYDVKM. The CDR3 is 15 residues long. The DNA of the CDR3 is TGTGCCAGCAGTATCTCTTCAGGCCTCTCCTACGAGCAGTACTTC. It specifies CASSISSGLSYEQYF.

The chain carries TRBV29-1 and TRBJ2-7, with 7 bases lining up with TRBD1. The germline CDR1 and CDR2 sequences are SQVTM and ANQGSEA. V lost 4 bases to trimming and J lost 2 bases; unmatched junction nucleotides: 5. The CDR3 has 13 residues. CDR3 loop: CSVGRQGAYEQYF. In DNA, the CDR3 is TGCAGCGTTGGCCGACAGGGTGCCTACGAGCAGTACTTC.

This clonotype was recorded once. The CDR3 loop reads CAISPLTGTNGYTF. CDR3 in DNA: TGTGCCATCAGCCCTCTCACAGGAACCAATGGCTACACCTTC. This sequence joins TRBV10-3 and TRBJ1-2; D is perhaps TRBD1 (5 bases). V was clipped by 6 bases and J by 6 bases, with 17 bases between them. The CDR3 has 14 residues. Per the germline V gene, CDR1 is ENHRY and CDR2 is SYGVKD.

V and J are TRBV20-1 and TRBJ2-1; no reliable D call. V lost 3 bases to trimming and J lost 10 bases, with 19 bases between them. The length of the CDR3 is 14 residues. Germline V CDR1 and CDR2: DFQATT, SNEGSKA (reference sequence). Here the CDR3 DNA reads TGCAGTGCTAGCTCCCGGACCAAGCTGGGAGAGCAGTTCTTC. Its translation is CSASSRTKLGEQFF.

This clonotype was detected only a few times. The chain is built from TRBV7-9 and TRBJ1-2; D may be TRBD1 (6 bases). Germline V gene data show CDR1 as SEHNR and CDR2 as FQNEAQ (reference sequence). The germline V and J ends were trimmed by 1 base and 3 bases, with 27 bases remaining between them. The length of the CDR3 is 20 residues. The CDR3 loop is CASSLVRNVPRDTRDYGYTF. The CDR3 nucleotides are TGTGCCAGCAGCTTAGTTAGGAACGTGCCAAGGGACACCAGGGACTATGGCTACACCTTC. The whole variable domain, remainder taken from reference TRBV7-9 and TRBJ1-2, is DTGVSQNPRHKITKRGQNVTFRCDPISEHNRLYWYRQTLGQGPEFLTYFQNEAQLEKSRLLSDRFSAERPKGSFSTLEIQRTEQGDSAMYLCASSLVRNVPRDTRDYGYTFGSGTRLTVV.

The chain employs TRBV20-1 and TRBJ1-2; maybe TRBD1 (5 bases). The CDR3 has 14 amino acids. V was trimmed by 2 bases and J by 8 bases, leaving 18 bases between them. CDR1 DFQATT and CDR2 SNEGSKA come from the germline V gene (reference sequence). The CDR3 bases are TGCAGTGCTAGACCGGGACGGGGGGTAGAAGGCTACACCTTC. The encoded protein is CSARPGRGVEGYTF.

The chain carries TRBV12-3 or TRBV12-4 and TRBJ2-7; a possible D gene is TRBD2 (5 bases). Matching the DNA end better, TRBJ2-5 makes the J call doubtful. CDR3 length: 13 amino acids. The CDR3 spells CASSPRSGETQYF. The CDR3 DNA sequence: TGTGCCAGCAGCCCCCGTTCGGGGGAGACCCAGTACTTC.